This TCR beta chain came from a study of PD-L1 blockade in urothelial cancer. Findings and limits, study-wide: Durable benefit accompanied greater 3-week expansion of tumor-associated blood clones.

In regard to this clone: The antigen remains undetermined.

The CDR3 covers 15 residues. V trimming: 2 bases; J trimming: 7 bases; junction bases outside the gene matches: 11. Germline CDR1 and CDR2: SGHAT and FQNNGV. Clones were sequenced by immunoSEQ multiplex PCR, and TCRdb holds only the in-frame ones, with some missing. Of 90,000 to 100,000 clones listed, 90% are singletons. Time point denoted: pretreatment peripheral blood. Between 1 and 8 samples, pretreatment and on-treatment, were given by each patient. This sample comprised PBMCs, obtained around atezolizumab (anti-PD-L1) treatment. The J gene is TRBJ2-7, the V gene TRBV11-2; 7 bases align to TRBD2. The origin of this receptor is a man aged 55 to 69 with urothelial cancer. CDR3 DNA sequence: TGTGCCAGCAGCTTACGGAGAGCGGGACCCGAGGAGCAGTACTTC. It translates to CASSLRRAGPEEQYF.